The source of this TCR beta chain is a study of identical twins. Healthy Caucasians were all of the donors. TCRdb called the 5' RACE reads again in MiXCR, with one record for every CDR3 protein. Here the sample spans around 1.7 million distinct CDR3 sequences, less than 35% being singletons. Germline CDR1 and CDR2: SGHTA and FQGNSA. This CDR3 is 14 amino acids long. Regarding the study as a whole: Cross-sectional statistics, not tracking of the same donors, supported the conclusions. In zero-insertion analyses, partial confounding could arise from invariant MAIT and iNKT cells.

With regard to this clonotype: Its antigen is currently unknown.

This receptor was obtained from a newborn girl in good health. Sequencing was done on a sample of cord blood. The chain combines TRBV7-2 with TRBJ2-4; D is perhaps TRBD1 (5 bases). The DNA end is a closer match to TRBJ2-7, so the J assignment may be wrong. CDR3 sequence reads: CASSTDKGPYEQYF. The CDR3 region has the DNA TGTGCCAGCAGCACAGACAAGGGGCCCTACGAGCAGTACTTC.